The 22 T cell receptor beta chains below all came from one sample that was sequenced in a study of cytomegalovirus exposure and HLA in healthy donors (dated by TCRdb to the late 2010s). Libraries were constructed by the immunoSEQ multiplex PCR assay. A mixture of 60 forward primers for TCR Vbeta segments and 13 reverse primers for TCR Jbeta segments was used in the multiplex PCR. The immuneACCESS repertoire file appears here via TCRdb, limited to in-frame rearrangements. These files lack a portion of the clones; in checked studies, under half of the deficit traces to unresolved V genes, and the cause of the others is not known. For this sample the table gives under 130,000 clones, of which just under 75% were detected only once. Together, the top ten hold over 2.5% of the sample. Sequencing was performed on PBMCs. The receptor source for this set is a man aged 50-59 years in good health and CMV-seropositive.

V and J are TRBV2 and TRBJ2-1; 9 bases match TRBD1. V lost 4 bases and J lost 9; bases outside the gene matches: 10. Germline loops: CDR1 SNHLY, CDR2 FYNNEI. The CDR3 loop spans 15 amino acids. The CDR3 here is CASSGTGAARSEQFF. CDR3 nucleotides: TGTGCCAGCAGTGGGACAGGGGCCGCTAGGAGTGAGCAGTTCTTC.

This chain uses TRBV29-1 with TRBJ2-6; the D is unclear. The CDR3 runs 15 residues. V dropped 0 bases and J dropped 3 bases, with 9 bases sitting between them. CDR1 SQVTM and CDR2 ANQGSEA come from the germline V gene. In DNA, the CDR3 is TGCAGCGTTGAAGATCACGGTCGTGGGGCCAACGTCCTGACTTTC. Translating it yields CSVEDHGRGANVLTF.

The genes are TRBV19 and TRBJ2-1; 8 bases are shared with TRBD2. The CDR3 sequence is 14 residues long. The V segment lost 3 bases and the J segment 3 bases; nucleotides outside the gene matches: 1. Germline CDR1 LNHDA, CDR2 SQIVND (reference sequence). The CDR3 spells CASSMAGGYNEQFF. CDR3 coding DNA: TGTGCCAGTAGTATGGCGGGGGGCTACAATGAGCAGTTCTTC.

The chain employs TRBV7-6 and TRBJ2-7; 9 bases are a match to TRBD1. V shed 5 bases and J 7 bases; nucleotides not matched to a gene: 12. CDR1 and CDR2 (germline): SGHVS, FNYEAQ. This CDR3 spans 15 amino acids. Here the CDR3 DNA reads TGTGCCAGCAGCCCAAGGTGGGACAGGGACGAGGAGCAGTACTTC. Its translation is CASSPRWDRDEEQYF. Using reference TRBV7-6 and TRBJ2-7 for the parts outside the CDR3, the full variable domain is GAGVSQSPRYKVTKRGQDVALRCDPISGHVSLYWYRQALGQGPEFLTYFNYEAQQDKSGLPNDRFSAERPEGSISTLTIQRTEQRDSAMYRCASSPRWDRDEEQYFGPGTRLTVT.

The rearrangement joins TRBV21-1 to TRBJ1-3; TRBD1, the table's D call, was not compared with the DNA. TRBV21-1 is deemed a pseudogene. The CDR3 has 15 amino acids. CDR3 sequence: CASSNRQSSGNTIYF. In DNA, the CDR3 is TGTGCCAGCAGCAACCGACAGAGCTCTGGAAACACCATATATTTT.

The rearrangement joins TRBV9 to TRBJ1-2, with TRBD1 matching over 11 bases. The V segment lost 4 bases and the J segment 3 bases; nucleotides outside the gene matches: 8. The CDR3 contains 16 residues. Germline-derived CDR1 and CDR2 are SGDLS and YYNGEE. The CDR3 sequence: CASSPTWDRGDYGYTF. Written as DNA, the CDR3 is TGTGCCAGCAGCCCTACTTGGGACAGGGGGGACTATGGCTACACCTTC.

A remark on this clone: Mismatch with germline at one junction end may stem from a read error. This chain uses TRBV19 with TRBJ1-5; no firm D call. CDR1 LNHDA and CDR2 SQIVND come from the germline V gene (reference sequence). This CDR3 is built from 14 residues. CDR3 residues: CASTSRGLYQPQHF. The CDR3 DNA is TGTGCGAGTACGTCTCGCGGTCTTTATCAGCCCCAGCATTTT.

Worth noting for this clone: Other DNA sequences in this sample translate to the same CDR3. This chain joins TRBV11-2 and TRBJ2-7; 9 nucleotides match TRBD1. From germline, CDR1 is SGHAT and CDR2 FQNNGV. The CDR3 has 15 amino acids. V shed 2 bases and J 2 bases; nucleotides not matched to a gene: 4. CDR3 protein: CASSLYGTGTYEQYF. Here the CDR3 DNA reads TGTGCCAGCAGCTTATACGGGACAGGGACCTACGAGCAGTACTTC. Together with reference TRBV11-2 and TRBJ2-7, the CDR3 gives the full variable domain: EAGVAQSPRYKIIEKRQSVAFWCNPISGHATLYWYQQILGQGPKLLIQFQNNGVVDDSQLPKDRFSAERLKGVDSTLKIQPAKLEDSAVYLCASSLYGTGTYEQYFGPGTRLTVT.

V and J are TRBV5-1 and TRBJ1-4; unclear D gene. Per germline, CDR1 SGHRS and CDR2 YFSETQ. Trimming took 2 bases from V and 3 from J, leaving 11 bases between them. This CDR3 contains 15 residues. CDR3 DNA: TGCGCCAGCAGCTTTTACAAGGGAGCTAATGAAAAACTGTTTTTT. This codes for CASSFYKGANEKLFF.

The chain has TRBV29-1 and TRBJ1-2; no firm D call. V lost 0 bases to trimming and J lost 8 bases, with 7 bases between them. Germline loops: CDR1 SQVTM, CDR2 ANQGSEA. The CDR3 consists of 11 residues. DNA of the CDR3: TGCAGCGTTGAAGAGTCAGAAGGCTACACCTTC. This sequence encodes CSVEESEGYTF. The full variable domain, in which reference TRBV29-1 and TRBJ1-2 provide the parts outside the CDR3, is SAVISQKPSRDICQRGTSLTIQCQVDSQVTMMFWYRQQPGQSLTLIATANQGSEATYESGFVIDKFPISRPNLTFSTLTVSNMSPEDSSIYLCSVEESEGYTFGSGTRLTVV.

The V gene is TRBV10-3, the J gene TRBJ2-1; 13 bases map to TRBD2. The CDR3 is 17 amino acids. The junction had 3 bases not matched to a gene; V was cut back by 2 bases and J by 2 bases. Germline CDR1 and CDR2: ENHRY and SYGVKD. The CDR3 is CAISEGTSGTTYNEQFF. For the CDR3, the DNA is TGTGCCATCAGTGAGGGGACTAGCGGGACGACCTACAATGAGCAGTTCTTC.

The chain combines TRBV10-3 with TRBJ2-3; 13 positions agree with TRBD2. CDR3 length: 16 amino acids. Per the germline V gene, CDR1 is ENHRY and CDR2 is SYGVKD. V trimming: 6 bases; J trimming: 2 bases; junction bases outside the gene matches: 5. The CDR3 DNA reads as TGTGCCATCAGGACGACTAGCGGGGGGTTCACAGATACGCAGTATTTT. It codes for CAIRTTSGGFTDTQYF.

This clone was seen only once. A much larger clone differs from this one at a single base, so this may be a read error. This chain uses TRBV7-3 with TRBJ2-5; the match to TRBD1 covers 11 bases. The germline V gene has CDR1 SGHTA and CDR2 FQGTGA. The CDR3 contains 17 residues. CDR3 nucleotides: TGTGCCAGCAGCCTAAATACCGGGACAGGGGGGGGAGAGGCCCAGTACTTC. It specifies CASSLNTGTGGGEAQYF.

Concerning this clone: A junction boundary mismatches the germline segment, possibly from a read error. This chain joins TRBV7-4 and TRBJ1-5; TRBD1 matches at 10 bases. The CDR3 spans 11 residues. Germline V gene sequence: CDR1 SGHVT, CDR2 SQSDAQ. The CDR3 loop is CASSLAGQGDF. The CDR3 region has the DNA TGTGCCAGCAGCTTAGCCGGACAGGGGGATTTT.

The CDR3 reads CAWSVSEGVSYTF. The CDR3 DNA sequence: TGTGCCTGGAGTGTAAGTGAAGGAGTCAGCTACACCTTC. The V and J genes are TRBV30 and TRBJ1-2; D gene ambiguous. There are 13 residues in the CDR3. Trimming stripped 0 bases from V and 9 bases from J, with 14 bases between. Germline CDR1 is GTSNPN and CDR2 is SVGIG (reference sequence).

This sequence joins TRBV2 and TRBJ2-6; 7 bases agree with TRBD1. CDR1 is SNHLY and CDR2 is FYNNEI in the germline V gene. Trimming took 2 bases from V and 0 from J; bases not matched to a gene: 7. CDR3 length equals 18 residues. In nucleotides, the CDR3 is TGTGCCAGCAGTGAAAGGGGGCCCCCTAGCTCTGGGGCCAACGTCCTGACTTTC. This encodes CASSERGPPSSGANVLTF.

The rearrangement uses TRBV19 and TRBJ1-5, with D unresolved. Germline V lookup: CDR1 LNHDA, CDR2 SQIVND (reference sequence). The CDR3 covers 14 residues. Trimming took off 5 bases at V and 0 bases at J, with 8 bases between the two ends. CDR3 sequence reads: CASSLQNSNQPQHF. CDR3 coding DNA: TGTGCCAGTAGTTTACAGAATAGCAATCAGCCCCAGCATTTT.

This sequence joins TRBV6-5 and TRBJ1-1; a weak D match, TRBD1 (5 bases). There are 15 residues in the CDR3. Trimming took 7 bases from V and 0 from J, leaving 15 bases between them. From germline, CDR1 is MNHEY and CDR2 SVGAGI. The CDR3 DNA reads as TGTGCCAGCAACACACGGTCAGGGATGAACACTGAAGCTTTCTTT. As protein: CASNTRSGMNTEAFF.

V usage is TRBV5-1 and J usage is TRBJ2-1; 8 bases are a match to TRBD2. Looked up from germline, CDR1 is SGHRS and CDR2 is YFSETQ. Trimming at V came to 4 bases and at J to 6 bases, leaving 12 bases not matched to a gene. CDR3 length: 16 residues. The CDR3 coding sequence is TGCGCCAGCAGCGCTACGGGGGGGCCCGTCGGCAATGAGCAGTTCTTC. Its translation is CASSATGGPVGNEQFF.

V usage is TRBV4-1 and J usage is TRBJ2-1; D gene ambiguous. Germline lookup yields CDR1 MGHRA and CDR2 YSYEKL. The CDR3 consists of 15 residues. Trimming removed 4 bases at V and 2 bases at J, with 12 bases between. CDR3: CASSLALATYNEQFF. CDR3 DNA: TGCGCCAGCAGCCTAGCATTAGCAACCTACAATGAGCAGTTCTTC.

The chain employs TRBV9 and TRBJ2-3, with D perhaps matching TRBD2 (6 bases). Germline lookup yields CDR1 SGDLS and CDR2 YYNGEE. This CDR3 has 16 amino acids. Trimming shortened V by 1 base and J by 4 bases, and 16 bases separated the two germline ends. The CDR3 here is CASSVYDGSGSDTQYF. CDR3 DNA sequence: TGTGCCAGCAGCGTATATGACGGGAGCGGCTCAGATACGCAGTATTTT.

This clone was recorded a few times. This chain uses TRBV2 with TRBJ2-6; a weak D match, TRBD1 (6 bases). Looked up from germline, CDR1 is SNHLY and CDR2 is FYNNEI. The length of the CDR3 is 17 residues. V was clipped by 4 bases and J by 0 bases, with 13 bases between them. The CDR3 here is CASSVSGAASGANVLTF. The CDR3 DNA is TGTGCCAGCAGTGTTTCAGGGGCGGCCTCTGGGGCCAACGTCCTGACTTTC.